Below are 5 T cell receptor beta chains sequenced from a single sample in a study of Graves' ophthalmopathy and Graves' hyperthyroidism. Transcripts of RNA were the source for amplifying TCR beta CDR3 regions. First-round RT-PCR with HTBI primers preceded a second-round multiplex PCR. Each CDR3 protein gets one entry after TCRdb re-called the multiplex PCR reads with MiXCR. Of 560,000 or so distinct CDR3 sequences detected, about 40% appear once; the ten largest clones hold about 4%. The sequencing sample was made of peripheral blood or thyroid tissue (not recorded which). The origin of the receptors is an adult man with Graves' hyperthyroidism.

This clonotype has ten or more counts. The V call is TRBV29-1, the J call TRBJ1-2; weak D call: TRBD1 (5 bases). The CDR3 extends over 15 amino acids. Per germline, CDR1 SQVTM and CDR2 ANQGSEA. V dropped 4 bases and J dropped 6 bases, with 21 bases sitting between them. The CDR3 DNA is TGCAGCGTTGTTGGACCGGGGCCTTTAGCAGATGGCTACACCTTC. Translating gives CSVVGPGPLADGYTF. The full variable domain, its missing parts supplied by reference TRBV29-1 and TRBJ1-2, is SAVISQKPSRDICQRGTSLTIQCQVDSQVTMMFWYRQQPGQSLTLIATANQGSEATYESGFVIDKFPISRPNLTFSTLTVSNMSPEDSSIYLCSVVGPGPLADGYTFGSGTRLTVV.

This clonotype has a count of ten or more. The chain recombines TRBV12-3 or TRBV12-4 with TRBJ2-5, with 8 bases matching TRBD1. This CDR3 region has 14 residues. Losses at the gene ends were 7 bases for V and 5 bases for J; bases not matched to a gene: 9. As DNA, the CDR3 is TGTGCCAGCACCTCGGACAGGGCTGCGGAGACCCAGTACTTC. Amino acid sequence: CASTSDRAAETQYF.

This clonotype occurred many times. The CDR3 coding sequence is TGCAGTGCTAGAGATCGTAGCGAGGGTTCCTATAATTCACCCCTCCACTTT. Residues: CSARDRSEGSYNSPLHF. The genes are TRBV20-1 and TRBJ1-6; unclear D gene. The V end was cut by 0 bases, the J end by 1 base, with 13 bases between. CDR1 and CDR2 from the germline V gene are DFQATT and SNEGSKA (reference sequence). This CDR3 is 17 amino acids long.

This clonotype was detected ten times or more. The CDR3 is CASKKGYGYTF. CDR3 coding DNA: TGTGCCAGCAAAAAAGGATATGGCTACACCTTC. The rearrangement links TRBV6-1 to TRBJ1-2; no reliable D call. V was clipped by 7 bases and J by 5 bases, with 8 bases between them. Per germline, CDR1 MNHNS and CDR2 SASEGT. This CDR3 spans 11 amino acids.

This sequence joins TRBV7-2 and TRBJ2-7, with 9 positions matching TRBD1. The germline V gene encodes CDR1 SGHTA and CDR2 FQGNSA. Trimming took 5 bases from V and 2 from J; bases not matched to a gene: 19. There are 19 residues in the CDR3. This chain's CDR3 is CASSPPGTGYRSLTYEQYF. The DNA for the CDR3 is TGTGCCAGCAGCCCTCCCGGGACAGGGTACCGGAGCCTTACCTACGAGCAGTACTTC.